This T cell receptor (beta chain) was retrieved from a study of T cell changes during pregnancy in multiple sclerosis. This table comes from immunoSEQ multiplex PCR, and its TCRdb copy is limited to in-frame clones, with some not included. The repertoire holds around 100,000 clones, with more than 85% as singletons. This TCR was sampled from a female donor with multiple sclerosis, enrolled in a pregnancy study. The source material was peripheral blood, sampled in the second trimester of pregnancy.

The CDR3 here is CASSGLRISYEQYF. DNA for the CDR3: TGTGCCAGTTCAGGGCTCCGGATCTCCTACGAGCAGTACTTC. This rearrangement joins TRBV5-5 to TRBJ2-7; maybe TRBD1 (5 bases). Per germline, CDR1 SGHKS and CDR2 YYEKEE (reference sequence). This CDR3 has 14 residues. The germline V and J ends were trimmed by 8 bases and 0 bases, with 15 bases remaining between them.